Sequencing of this T cell receptor beta chain was carried out in a study of blood T cells in healthy people across ages. There were healthy Caucasian individuals from Russia, aged about 6 to 100, serving as donors. Between the trimmed V and J ends, which lost 6 bases and 0 bases, there was a span of 13 bases. Per germline, CDR1 LGHNT and CDR2 FRNRAP. This CDR3 has 15 amino acids. With a J-beta primer mix and a sample-barcoded 5' primer, a second PCR ran 7 to 11 cycles. A 12-random-nucleotide template-switch adaptor tagged each cDNA molecule. Each CDR3 protein is one row after TCRdb ran MiXCR on the 5' RACE reads. The sample records about 600,000 distinct CDR3 sequences, around half being singletons.

This chain uses TRBV12-5 with TRBJ2-3; a possible D gene is TRBD2 (5 bases). The sequence came from a man at least 80 years old in good health. Sample: blood. CDR3 sequence: CASGLSRVSTDTQYF. For the CDR3, the DNA is TGTGCTAGTGGCCTCTCGCGGGTAAGCACAGATACGCAGTATTTT.